This entry lists 16 T cell receptor beta chains sequenced from one sample in a study of PD-L1 blockade in urothelial cancer. The assay was immunoSEQ multiplex PCR, and TCRdb's table has in-frame clones only and misses some. The table includes approximately 38,000 clones, approximately 82% detected once. The sample in question was PBMCs, obtained around atezolizumab (anti-PD-L1) treatment. The receptors were sampled from a man aged 60 to 69 with urothelial cancer.

The chain recombines TRBV5-5 with TRBJ2-5, with 7 bases that match TRBD2. Trimming at V came to 2 bases and at J to 0 bases, leaving 10 bases not matched to a gene. The CDR3 extends over 17 amino acids. Germline-derived CDR1 and CDR2 are SGHKS and YYEKEE (reference sequence). CDR3 in DNA: TGTGCCAGCAGCTTTTTGTGGGGGGGACCGTACCAAGAGACCCAGTACTTC. Protein product: CASSFLWGGPYQETQYF. Together with reference TRBV5-5 and TRBJ2-5, the CDR3 gives the full variable domain: DAGVTQSPTHLIKTRGQQVTLRCSPISGHKSVSWYQQVLGQGPQFIFQYYEKEERGRGNFPDRFSARQFPNYSSELNVNALLLGDSALYLCASSFLWGGPYQETQYFGPGTRLLVL.

The count of this clone is one. Other nucleotide sequences in the sample specify the same CDR3. The chain employs TRBV11-2 and TRBJ2-5, with D hard to call. Germline V gene sequence: CDR1 SGHAT, CDR2 FQNNGV. Between the trimmed V and J ends, which lost 2 bases and 5 bases, there was a span of 9 bases. There are 13 residues in the CDR3. The chain's CDR3 is CASSLTGLETQYF. The CDR3 DNA is TGTGCCAGCAGCTTAACGGGTTTGGAGACCCAGTACTTC. Looking up the rest from reference TRBV11-2 and TRBJ2-5 gives the full variable domain: EAGVAQSPRYKIIEKRQSVAFWCNPISGHATLYWYQQILGQGPKLLIQFQNNGVVDDSQLPKDRFSAERLKGVDSTLKIQPAKLEDSAVYLCASSLTGLETQYFGPGTRLLVL.

The chain is built from TRBV5-1 and TRBJ2-3; 9 positions agree with TRBD2. CDR1 is SGHRS, CDR2 YFSETQ, per germline. The length of the CDR3 is 14 residues. V lost 4 bases, J lost 7 bases, and 7 bases stayed unmatched. CDR3 sequence (DNA): TGCGCCAGCAGCGAAAGAACTAGCGGGTATACGCAGTATTTT. Its translation is CASSERTSGYTQYF.

This sequence joins TRBV10-1 and TRBJ2-3; 7 bases map to TRBD1. V was clipped by 5 bases and J by 3 bases; unmatched bases: 5. CDR1 is WNHNN, CDR2 SYGVQD, per germline (reference sequence). This CDR3 region has 14 residues. The CDR3 DNA is TGCGCCAGCAGTCCGGACAGGTTAACAGATACGCAGTATTTT. Translation: CASSPDRLTDTQYF.

The rearrangement joins TRBV5-1 to TRBJ2-7; perhaps TRBD2 as D (5 bases). The V gene lost 5 bases and the J gene lost 5 bases, with 14 bases spanning the gap. CDR1 is SGHRS, CDR2 YFSETQ, per germline. This CDR3 is 13 amino acids long. CDR3 protein: CASRKDSVNEQYF. In DNA, the CDR3 is TGCGCCAGCAGAAAGGACTCTGTCAACGAGCAGTACTTC.

This sequence joins TRBV28 and TRBJ2-5, with 8 positions matching TRBD1. The CDR3 loop spans 16 amino acids. Germline V gene lookup returns CDR1 MDHEN and CDR2 SYDVKM. The junction had 7 bases not matched to a gene; V was cut back by 3 bases and J by 1 base. The chain's CDR3 is CASSLPAGGLQETQYF. As DNA, the CDR3 is TGTGCCAGCAGTTTGCCGGCAGGGGGCCTCCAAGAGACCCAGTACTTC.

The V and J genes are TRBV5-1 and TRBJ2-5; TRBD1 matches 7 bases. The ends lost 7 bases at V and 4 bases at J; junction bases unmatched: 13. The CDR3 sequence is 15 residues long. Germline CDR1 is SGHRS and CDR2 is YFSETQ. The CDR3 here is CASAPGRGIGETQYF. CDR3 DNA sequence: TGCGCCAGCGCTCCCGGCAGGGGGATAGGAGAGACCCAGTACTTC.

The chain combines TRBV19 with TRBJ2-2; 7 bases match TRBD2. J gave up 1 base and V 7 bases, and 6 bases lay outside the gene matches. Germline CDR1 and CDR2: LNHDA and SQIVND (reference sequence). The CDR3 length is 15 residues. The CDR3 reads CASTSWGGNTGELFF. Here the CDR3 DNA reads TGTGCCAGTACCTCATGGGGGGGGAACACCGGGGAGCTGTTTTTT.

The V gene is TRBV13, the J gene TRBJ2-1; 10 nucleotides line up with TRBD2. CDR3 size: 16 residues. From germline, CDR1 is PRHDT and CDR2 FYEKMQ (reference sequence). The junction had 5 bases not matched to a gene; V was cut back by 5 bases and J by 1 base. This CDR3 reads CASSPSGGSSYNEQFF. The CDR3 DNA sequence: TGTGCCAGCAGCCCTAGCGGGGGCTCGTCCTACAATGAGCAGTTCTTC.

The chain carries TRBV28 and TRBJ1-2; TRBD1 might be the D (6 bases). Germline lookup yields CDR1 MDHEN and CDR2 SYDVKM. This CDR3 spans 13 amino acids. V lost 2 bases and J 4 bases, leaving 8 bases between the germline ends. CDR3: CASSLQGSYGYTF. The DNA of the CDR3 is TGTGCCAGCAGTTTACAGGGGTCCTATGGCTACACCTTC.

The chain couples TRBV29-1 to TRBJ1-2; no firm D call. CDR1 and CDR2 (germline): SQVTM, ANQGSEA. Trimming removed 5 bases from V and 0 bases from J, with 10 bases in between. The CDR3 runs 13 residues. The CDR3 region is CSVSGGPNYGYTF. In DNA form, the CDR3 reads TGCAGCGTTTCAGGAGGTCCTAACTATGGCTACACCTTC. The full variable domain, with the rest looked up from reference TRBV29-1 and TRBJ1-2, is SAVISQKPSRDICQRGTSLTIQCQVDSQVTMMFWYRQQPGQSLTLIATANQGSEATYESGFVIDKFPISRPNLTFSTLTVSNMSPEDSSIYLCSVSGGPNYGYTFGSGTRLTVV.

The chain carries TRBV27 and TRBJ2-3, with 7 bases that match TRBD1. Germline CDR1 reads MNHEY; CDR2 reads SMNVEV (reference sequence). The CDR3 has 15 amino acids. Trimming took 8 bases from V and 1 from J; bases not matched to a gene: 9. CDR3: CASDTNGQGTDTQYF. For the CDR3, the DNA is TGTGCCAGCGACACTAACGGACAGGGCACAGATACGCAGTATTTT.

About this clone itself: Different DNA sequences within this sample yield the same CDR3. The chain combines TRBV18 with TRBJ2-7, with D maybe TRBD2 (5 bases). In germline, CDR1 is KGHSH, CDR2 LQKENI. This CDR3 region has 14 residues. Trimming left V 6 bases short and J 5 bases short, with 17 bases between. For the CDR3, the DNA is TGTGCCAGCTCGCTCAAGGCGGGTGGAAACGAGCAGTACTTC. It translates to CASSLKAGGNEQYF.

V usage is TRBV4-2 and J usage is TRBJ2-5; D is undetermined. Trimming cost V 1 base and J 4 bases, with 7 bases left between them. CDR1 is LGHNA, CDR2 YNFKEQ, per germline. The CDR3 has 13 amino acids. This CDR3 reads CASSQGLRETQYF. The CDR3 DNA reads as TGTGCCAGCAGCCAAGGTCTAAGAGAGACCCAGTACTTC.

The rearrangement links TRBV4-3 to TRBJ2-3; the match to TRBD2 covers 13 bases. The CDR3 length is 17 residues. CDR1 is LGHNA and CDR2 is YSLEER in the germline V gene. V lost 5 bases to trimming and J lost 4 bases; unmatched junction nucleotides: 9. DNA for the CDR3: TGCGCCAGCAGCTCACGGACTAGCGGGAGAGAGGCAGATACGCAGTATTTT. This translates into CASSSRTSGREADTQYF.

The chain couples TRBV27 to TRBJ1-5; 8 bases align to TRBD1. Germline V lookup: CDR1 MNHEY, CDR2 SMNVEV (reference sequence). The CDR3 consists of 15 residues. V shed 5 bases and J 5 bases; nucleotides not matched to a gene: 8. The DNA of the CDR3 is TGTGCCAGCAGTAGAGGACAGGGCTGGGATCAGCCCCAGCATTTT. Amino acid sequence: CASSRGQGWDQPQHF.